These 26 T cell receptor beta chains originate from one sample sequenced in a study of T cells after yellow fever vaccination. TCRdb re-called the 5' RACE reads with MiXCR, one entry per CDR3 protein. The repertoire holds 510,000 or so distinct CDR3 sequences, with roughly 21% as singletons. The sequenced sample was PBMCs, obtained 15 days after the yellow fever booster vaccination. The receptor set was obtained from a man aged 25-45 years who received the YFV17D yellow fever vaccine.

This clonotype was found a few times. This chain uses TRBV20-1 with TRBJ2-2; D perhaps matches TRBD2 (6 bases). Germline V CDR1 and CDR2: DFQATT, SNEGSKA (reference sequence). The CDR3 runs 13 residues. V was pared by 6 bases and J by 2 bases, with 10 bases between. CDR3 nucleotides: TGCAGTGCGCCCGGGACTAACACCGGGGAGCTGTTTTTT. It codes for CSAPGTNTGELFF.

The table lists this clonotype with a few counts. The chain has TRBV27 and TRBJ2-7; D gene unclear. Germline CDR1 and CDR2: MNHEY and SMNVEV (reference sequence). The CDR3 sequence is 15 residues long. V was shortened by 0 bases and J by 7 bases, with 16 bases between the two germline ends. In DNA form, the CDR3 reads TGTGCCAGCAGTTTATCTTTTGGTACGAGATGGGAGCAGTACTTC. Protein: CASSLSFGTRWEQYF.

Ten or more counts support this clonotype. The chain links TRBV4-3 to TRBJ2-7, with D maybe TRBD2 (5 bases). The CDR3 sequence is 14 residues long. The germline V gene has CDR1 LGHNA and CDR2 YSLEER. The V end lost 0 bases, the J end lost 4 bases, and 10 bases lay between the germline ends. This chain's CDR3 is CASSQDRGSYEQYF. The CDR3 bases are TGCGCCAGCAGCCAAGATCGGGGAAGTTACGAGCAGTACTTC.

The chain links TRBV27 to TRBJ2-7; D is possibly TRBD1 or TRBD2 (5 bases each). Germline V CDR1 and CDR2: MNHEY, SMNVEV (reference sequence). V lost 2 bases to trimming and J lost 2 bases, with 13 bases between them. CDR3 size: 15 residues. The chain's CDR3 is CASSLPGSGTYEQYF. The DNA for the CDR3 is TGTGCCAGCAGTTTACCAGGGTCGGGGACCTACGAGCAGTACTTC.

The V call is TRBV24-1, the J call TRBJ2-1; D is unresolved. This CDR3 spans 15 amino acids. CDR1 is KGHDR, CDR2 SFDVKD, per germline. The ends were cut back, 3 bases at V and 4 bases at J, with 12 bases in the middle. The CDR3 nucleotides are TGTGCCACCAGTGATCCCCGGTCCGTGTACAATGAGCAGTTCTTC. Its protein is CATSDPRSVYNEQFF.

The chain joins TRBV19 to TRBJ2-5; D is perhaps TRBD1 or TRBD2 (6 bases each). This CDR3 comprises 15 residues. With 3 bases removed from V and 1 base from J, the gap between germline ends came to 12 bases. Germline values: CDR1 LNHDA, CDR2 SQIVND (reference sequence). In DNA form, the CDR3 reads TGTGCCAGTAGTATCGGGGGCAGTCTCCAAGAGACCCAGTACTTC. It specifies CASSIGGSLQETQYF.

The rearrangement links TRBV14 to TRBJ2-7; 9 bases map to TRBD1. V lost 3 bases, J lost 4 bases, and 7 bases stayed unmatched. This CDR3 spans 15 amino acids. From germline, CDR1 is SGHDN and CDR2 FVKESK. CDR3 amino acids: CASSQSTGGAYEQYF. The CDR3 coding sequence is TGTGCCAGCAGCCAGTCGACAGGGGGAGCATACGAGCAGTACTTC.

V is TRBV6-2 or TRBV6-3 and J is TRBJ2-1, with 9 bases matching TRBD2. This CDR3 has 17 amino acids. V dropped 5 bases and J dropped 7; count of bases not matched to a gene: 15. CDR1 and CDR2 from the germline V gene are MNHEY and SVGEGT. The DNA for the CDR3 is TGTGCCAGCAGTCTCCGGACGACTAGCGGTGACCCGAATGAGCAGTTCTTC. Amino acids: CASSLRTTSGDPNEQFF.

The rearrangement joins TRBV6-6 to TRBJ2-4, with D uncertain. V lost 7 bases, J lost 14 bases, and 21 bases lay in between. Germline V gives CDR1 MNHNY, CDR2 SVGAGI (reference sequence). The CDR3 consists of 13 residues. The CDR3 is CASNHPPTTQEYF. CDR3 DNA: TGTGCCAGCAACCACCCCCCGACCACCCAGGAGTACTTC.

This chain connects TRBV4-3 to TRBJ2-1; possibly TRBD1 for D (6 bases). This CDR3 region has 17 residues. V was shortened by 0 bases and J by 0 bases, with 12 bases between the two germline ends. CDR1 LGHNA and CDR2 YSLEER come from the germline V gene. CDR3 in amino acids: CASSQDRTAASYNEQFF. The CDR3 bases are TGCGCCAGCAGCCAAGATCGGACAGCTGCCTCCTACAATGAGCAGTTCTTC.

A few counts support this clonotype. The rearrangement uses TRBV7-2 and TRBJ2-5, with 7 bases that match TRBD2. The CDR3 spans 14 residues. Germline V lookup: CDR1 SGHTA, CDR2 FQGNSA. Losses at the gene ends were 1 base for V and 7 bases for J; bases not matched to a gene: 6. CDR3 sequence (DNA): TGTGCCAGCAGCTTAGTTCGGAGGGAGGGGACCCAGTACTTC. It codes for CASSLVRREGTQYF.

The genes are TRBV27 and TRBJ2-1; 8 positions match TRBD2. The CDR3 is made up of 16 amino acids. Looked up from germline, CDR1 is MNHEY and CDR2 is SMNVEV (reference sequence). V lost 2 bases, J lost 1 base, and 4 bases stayed unmatched. The DNA for the CDR3 is TGTGCCAGCAGTTTACCGGGGGGGCTGTCCTACAATGAGCAGTTCTTC. Protein: CASSLPGGLSYNEQFF.

J is TRBJ2-1 and V is TRBV5-1; D uncertain. V gave up 0 bases and J gave up 5 bases, with 21 bases separating them. This CDR3 is built from 18 residues. Germline assignment: CDR1 SGHRS and CDR2 YFSETQ. The CDR3 protein is CASSLVYGPLLSDNEQFF. The CDR3 DNA is TGCGCCAGCAGCTTGGTCTACGGGCCTCTTCTGAGCGACAATGAGCAGTTCTTC.

This clonotype was seen a handful of times. V gene TRBV29-1 combines with J gene TRBJ2-7, with 7 bases aligning to TRBD1. J gave up 4 bases and V 7 bases, and 7 bases lay outside the gene matches. Germline V gives CDR1 SQVTM, CDR2 ANQGSEA. The length of the CDR3 is 12 residues. The CDR3 DNA follows: TGCAGCGCGGGACAGTTAGATTACGAGCAGTACTTC. It yields the protein CSAGQLDYEQYF.

V gene TRBV7-3 combines with J gene TRBJ2-2; 9 bases are shared with TRBD1. The CDR3 loop spans 19 amino acids. J gave up 2 bases and V 5 bases, and 15 bases lay outside the gene matches. Germline CDR1 reads SGHTA; CDR2 reads FQGTGA. The CDR3 DNA is TGTGCCAGCAGCGTAATACCGGGACAGGGTTTCAGAAACACCGGGGAGCTGTTTTTT. Translating it yields CASSVIPGQGFRNTGELFF.

Only a few counts were recorded for this clonotype. V is TRBV30 and J is TRBJ1-1; D is unresolved. V lost 7 bases, J lost 1 base, and 10 bases lay in between. CDR3 size: 12 residues. CDR1 and CDR2 from the germline V gene are GTSNPN and SVGIG (reference sequence). The CDR3 bases are TGTGCCTCCAAGCGCCGGAACACTGAAGCTTTCTTT. Its translation is CASKRRNTEAFF.

V is TRBV10-3 and J is TRBJ2-7; D remains ambiguous. The CDR3 totals 15 residues. Germline V gene sequence: CDR1 ENHRY, CDR2 SYGVKD. The ends were cut back, 3 bases at V and 0 bases at J, with 12 bases in the middle. The CDR3, as DNA: TGTGCCATCAGTGATGGTCCACGCCTCTCCTACGAGCAGTACTTC. Translating gives CAISDGPRLSYEQYF.

The CDR3 DNA sequence: TGTGCCAGCAGCGCCTCGACTAGCGGGAGGGCCTTTCTGTTCTTC. This codes for CASSASTSGRAFLFF. This chain links TRBV9 with TRBJ2-1; TRBD2 agrees at 14 bases. J lost 15 bases, V lost 3 bases, and 11 bases had no gene match. In germline, CDR1 is SGDLS, CDR2 YYNGEE. The CDR3 runs to 15 residues.

This clonotype was found a few times. The chain uses TRBV10-3 and TRBJ2-7; 10 nucleotides agree with TRBD2. Germline assignment: CDR1 ENHRY and CDR2 SYGVKD. Losses at the gene ends were 3 bases for V and 5 bases for J; bases not matched to a gene: 10. The CDR3 loop spans 16 amino acids. The CDR3 DNA reads as TGTGCCATCAGTGAACCGGGACTAGCGCGAGCTAACGAGCAGTACTTC. This translates into CAISEPGLARANEQYF.

This clonotype was counted a few times. The CDR3 sequence: CASTLGQGSYEQYF. The CDR3, as DNA: TGTGCCAGCACCTTGGGACAGGGGTCCTACGAGCAGTACTTC. The chain couples TRBV7-8 to TRBJ2-7, with 10 bases identical to TRBD1. The CDR3 covers 14 residues. V lost 7 bases, J lost 1 base, and 4 bases stayed unmatched. The germline V gene encodes CDR1 SGHVS and CDR2 FQNEAQ.

Only a few counts were recorded for this clonotype. This chain links TRBV20-1 with TRBJ2-7, with 12 positions matching TRBD2. Germline trimming cut 5 bases from V and 0 bases from J; bases unmatched to any gene: 2. The germline gives CDR1 DFQATT, CDR2 SNEGSKA (reference sequence). CDR3 size: 14 residues. CDR3 DNA: TGCAGTGCTTTGGGACTAGCGGGCTCCTACGAGCAGTACTTC. This translates into CSALGLAGSYEQYF.

The V and J genes are TRBV5-1 and TRBJ2-7; D tentatively reads TRBD1 or TRBD2 (5 bases each). Germline CDR1 SGHRS, CDR2 YFSETQ. The CDR3 runs 16 residues. V was clipped by 3 bases and J by 4 bases, with 20 bases between them. CDR3 DNA: TGCGCCAGCAGCTCGCAACCCGGGACGCAACTTTACGAGCAGTACTTC. This gives the protein CASSSQPGTQLYEQYF.

This clonotype was seen ten or more times. The rearrangement uses TRBV6-5 and TRBJ2-1; D might be TRBD1 or TRBD2, each matching 6 bases. Trimming cost V 0 bases and J 10 bases, with 7 bases left between them. Germline V gives CDR1 MNHEY, CDR2 SVGAGI. The length of the CDR3 is 12 residues. The CDR3 region is CASSYSGGEQFF. For the CDR3, the DNA is TGTGCCAGCAGTTACTCCGGGGGCGAGCAGTTCTTC.

This clonotype was counted many times. This chain joins TRBV2 and TRBJ2-1, with 9 bases that match TRBD2. Germline trimming cut 6 bases from V and 7 bases from J; bases unmatched to any gene: 4. This CDR3 is 13 amino acids long. CDR1 and CDR2 (germline): SNHLY, FYNNEI. CDR3: CASRPSGINEQFF. CDR3 nucleotide sequence: TGTGCCAGCAGGCCTAGCGGGATTAATGAGCAGTTCTTC.

The chain has TRBV7-2 and TRBJ2-7; TRBD2 matches 8 bases. CDR3 length: 15 residues. The germline V gene has CDR1 SGHTA and CDR2 FQGNSA. J gave up 6 bases and V 2 bases, and 9 bases lay outside the gene matches. In DNA form, the CDR3 reads TGTGCCAGCAGCTTAAGTGGTAGCGGGACGTCCGAGCAGTACTTC. Its protein is CASSLSGSGTSEQYF.

The chain has TRBV20-1 and TRBJ2-6; possibly TRBD1 for D (6 bases). V lost 4 bases to trimming and J lost 0 bases, with 10 bases between them. The CDR3 extends over 15 amino acids. Germline values: CDR1 DFQATT, CDR2 SNEGSKA (reference sequence). DNA of the CDR3: TGCAGTGCTAACCTCAGGGGCTCTGGGGCCAACGTCCTGACTTTC. Translated: CSANLRGSGANVLTF.